The 7 T cell receptor beta chains below all came from one sample that was sequenced in a study of T cell changes during pregnancy in multiple sclerosis. The assay was immunoSEQ multiplex PCR, and TCRdb's table has in-frame clones only and misses some. Of under 70,000 clones in the sample, about nine tenths were seen once. Sequenced material: CD4+ T cells from peripheral blood mononuclear cells, taken after pregnancy. The receptors originated from a female donor with multiple sclerosis, enrolled in a pregnancy study.

V and J are TRBV6-5 and TRBJ2-7, with 9 positions matching TRBD2. The germline V gene encodes CDR1 MNHEY and CDR2 SVGAGI. V lost 0 bases and J lost 5; bases outside the gene matches: 8. This CDR3 region has 16 residues. The CDR3 region is CASSYSPAGGPHEQYF. The CDR3 DNA reads as TGTGCCAGCAGTTACTCCCCTGCGGGAGGGCCCCACGAGCAGTACTTC.

The chain combines TRBV29-1 with TRBJ2-7; D may be TRBD2 (7 bases). Per germline, CDR1 SQVTM and CDR2 ANQGSEA. Trimming cost V 7 bases and J 1 base, with 11 bases left between them. This CDR3 has 12 residues. The CDR3 loop is CSAEGGSYEQYF. CDR3 DNA sequence: TGCAGCGCCGAGGGGGGGTCCTACGAGCAGTACTTC.

CDR3 in amino acids: CASSLSLVDRNFPRPYTQYF. DNA for the CDR3: TGTGCCAGCAGCCTCTCCCTCGTGGACAGGAATTTTCCGCGACCTTATACGCAGTATTTT. The chain is built from TRBV5-4 and TRBJ2-3, with 7 bases lining up with TRBD1. J was trimmed by 7 bases and V by 4 bases; bases with no gene match: 27. Germline-derived CDR1 and CDR2 are SGHNT and YYREEE (reference sequence). The CDR3 has 20 amino acids.

This clone was counted between two and nine times. The chain is built from TRBV30 and TRBJ1-1; 10 bases fit TRBD1. Trimming cost V 3 bases and J 2 bases; bases outside gene matches: 6. The CDR3 spans 15 residues. CDR1 and CDR2 (germline): GTSNPN, SVGIG (reference sequence). CDR3 nucleotides: TGTGCCTGGAGACGGGACAGGGGTGTTAACACTGAAGCTTTCTTT. Translated: CAWRRDRGVNTEAFF.

Here the CDR3 DNA reads TGTGCCAGCAGCCTGGACAGTGAAGAGACCCAGTACTTC. The encoded protein is CASSLDSEETQYF. The chain couples TRBV7-6 to TRBJ2-5; D possibly corresponds to TRBD1 (6 bases). The CDR3 has 13 residues. The V and J ends lost 5 bases and 3 bases respectively, with 10 bases between them. From germline, CDR1 is SGHVS and CDR2 FNYEAQ.

The chain joins TRBV28 to TRBJ2-1; 9 nucleotides agree with TRBD2. J was trimmed by 8 bases and V by 5 bases; bases with no gene match: 7. There are 14 residues in the CDR3. From germline, CDR1 is MDHEN and CDR2 SYDVKM. The DNA for the CDR3 is TGTGCCAGCAGTATAGCGGGAGTTCGGGATGAGCAGTTCTTC. Amino acids: CASSIAGVRDEQFF. The variable domain in full, with the rest retrieved from reference TRBV28 and TRBJ2-1, is DVKVTQSSRYLVKRTGEKVFLECVQDMDHENMFWYRQDPGLGLRLIYFSYDVKMKEKGDIPEGYSVSREKKERFSLILESASTNQTSMYLCASSIAGVRDEQFFGPGTRLTVL.

This sequence joins TRBV18 and TRBJ1-6, with a weak D call TRBD1 (6 bases). V lost 6 bases and J 9 bases, leaving 24 bases between the germline ends. The length of the CDR3 is 17 residues. In germline, CDR1 is KGHSH, CDR2 LQKENI. For the CDR3, the DNA is TGTGCCAGCTCGGCCCGTGGCGCGGAAACAGGGATTTCACCCCTCCACTTT. As protein: CASSARGAETGISPLHF. Drawing the rest from reference TRBV18 and TRBJ1-6, the complete variable domain is NAGVMQNPRHLVRRRGQEARLRCSPMKGHSHVYWYRQLPEEGLKFMVYLQKENIIDESGMPKERFSAEFPKEGPSILRIQQVVRGDSAAYFCASSARGAETGISPLHFGNGTRLTVT.